This passage covers 25 T cell receptor beta chains from one sample sequenced in a study of cytomegalovirus exposure and HLA in healthy donors. Repertoires were generated with immunoSEQ multiplex PCR, while TCRdb's copy carries only in-frame clones and drops some. The table includes some 41,000 clones, 80% to 95% detected once. Input material: PBMCs. These receptors originate from a woman younger than 30 in good health and CMV-seronegative.

The chain uses TRBV5-1 and TRBJ1-2; the D gene is possibly TRBD1 (5 bases). V lost 0 bases, J lost 6 bases, and 12 bases lay in between. There are 14 residues in the CDR3. Germline loops: CDR1 SGHRS, CDR2 YFSETQ. The CDR3 protein is CASSLGGGADGYTF. CDR3 bases: TGCGCCAGCAGCTTGGGTGGTGGGGCTGATGGCTACACCTTC.

This rearrangement joins TRBV6-5 to TRBJ2-7, with TRBD1 matching 7 bases. Germline V gene sequence: CDR1 MNHEY, CDR2 SVGAGI. The CDR3 contains 15 residues. V dropped 5 bases and J dropped 5; count of bases not matched to a gene: 12. Here the CDR3 reads CASSPGTAPAHEQYF. CDR3 nucleotide sequence: TGTGCCAGCAGTCCTGGGACAGCCCCTGCCCACGAGCAGTACTTC.

The chain couples TRBV28 to TRBJ1-5; TRBD1 agrees at 7 bases. V dropped 6 bases and J dropped 6; count of bases not matched to a gene: 8. The CDR3 has 14 amino acids. CDR1 is MDHEN, CDR2 SYDVKM, per germline. The CDR3 spells CASRQTGAGQPQHF. Here the CDR3 DNA reads TGTGCCAGCAGACAAACAGGGGCGGGTCAGCCCCAGCATTTT.

V and J are TRBV6-5 and TRBJ2-3; no clear D. The CDR3 has 15 amino acids. Trimming took off 0 bases at V and 2 bases at J, with 9 bases between the two ends. Per the germline V gene, CDR1 is MNHEY and CDR2 is SVGAGI. The CDR3 here is CASSYSYGVTDTQYF. CDR3 coding DNA: TGTGCCAGCAGTTACTCGTATGGAGTCACAGATACGCAGTATTTT.

The chain carries TRBV9 and TRBJ2-5; D might be TRBD2 (7 bases). Germline assignment: CDR1 SGDLS and CDR2 YYNGEE. The ends were cut back, 0 bases at V and 2 bases at J, with 11 bases in the middle. This CDR3 comprises 15 residues. CDR3 DNA sequence: TGTGCCAGCAGCGTAGCGGCGGGGGCACAAGAGACCCAGTACTTC. Translated: CASSVAAGAQETQYF.

The CDR3 nucleotides read TGTGCCATCAGTGAGGGGGACAGCATGGAAAAACTGTTTTTT. It yields the protein CAISEGDSMEKLFF. The genes are TRBV10-3 and TRBJ1-4, with 7 positions matching TRBD1. The CDR3 length is 14 residues. J lost 8 bases, V lost 2 bases, and 5 bases had no gene match. Germline V gene data show CDR1 as ENHRY and CDR2 as SYGVKD.

The count of this clone is one. The V call is TRBV19, the J call TRBJ2-3, with TRBD2 matching 11 bases. The CDR3 has 14 residues. After removal of 5 bases from V and 4 bases from J, the junction contained 2 bases not matched to a gene. Germline V gene sequence: CDR1 LNHDA, CDR2 SQIVND (reference sequence). In DNA form, the CDR3 reads TGTGCCAGTAGTCCTAGCGGGGGGTCAGATACGCAGTATTTT. It yields the protein CASSPSGGSDTQYF.

The chain recombines TRBV7-2 with TRBJ1-1, with D uncertain. The CDR3 spans 14 residues. V was clipped by 1 base and J by 5 bases, with 11 bases between them. CDR1 and CDR2 (germline): SGHTA, FQGNSA. The CDR3 spells CASSLVEVRTEAFF. DNA for the CDR3: TGTGCCAGCAGCTTAGTGGAGGTCCGGACTGAAGCTTTCTTT. Supplemented by reference TRBV7-2 and TRBJ1-1, the full variable domain reads GAGVSQSPSNKVTEKGKDVELRCDPISGHTALYWYRQSLGQGLEFLIYFQGNSAPDKSGLPSDRFSAERTGGSVSTLTIQRTQQEDSAVYLCASSLVEVRTEAFFGQGTRLTVV.

The chain uses TRBV30 and TRBJ2-2; D is unclear. V lost 1 base, J lost 5 bases, and 14 bases lay in between. The CDR3 is made up of 15 amino acids. CDR1 is GTSNPN, CDR2 SVGIG, per germline (reference sequence). The CDR3 reads CAWSADIITTGELFF. The CDR3 coding sequence is TGTGCCTGGAGTGCCGACATCATAACTACCGGGGAGCTGTTTTTT. The full variable domain, rest sourced from reference TRBV30 and TRBJ2-2, is SQTIHQWPATLVQPVGSPLSLECTVEGTSNPNLYWYRQAAGRGLQLLFYSVGIGQISSEVPQNLSASRPQDRQFILSSKKLLLSDSGFYLCAWSADIITTGELFFGEGSRLTVL.

The chain uses TRBV6-6 and TRBJ2-7, with 11 bases identical to TRBD1. Germline assignment: CDR1 MNHNY and CDR2 SVGAGI (reference sequence). The V gene end was trimmed by 5 bases and the J gene end by 5 bases; junction bases not matched to a gene: 8. This CDR3 spans 15 amino acids. CDR3 DNA sequence: TGTGCCAGCAGTCCCCCGGGACAGGGGGGACACGAGCAGTACTTC. It specifies CASSPPGQGGHEQYF.

The rearrangement uses TRBV30 and TRBJ2-2, with 9 bases identical to TRBD2. CDR3 length: 15 amino acids. After removal of 6 bases from V and 6 bases from J, the junction contained 11 bases not matched to a gene. In germline, CDR1 is GTSNPN, CDR2 SVGIG (reference sequence). In nucleotides, the CDR3 is TGTGCCTGCCCGCGGGGGGGACTAGAGGCCGGGGAGCTGTTTTTT. This gives the protein CACPRGGLEAGELFF.

The V call is TRBV28, the J call TRBJ2-7, with D possibly being TRBD1 (5 bases). V was trimmed by 4 bases and J by 0 bases, leaving 22 bases between them. The CDR3 covers 18 residues. CDR1 and CDR2 (germline): MDHEN, SYDVKM. CDR3 amino acids: CASSSSVVGRAASYEQYF. The CDR3, as DNA: TGTGCCAGCAGTTCCTCGGTAGTTGGCAGGGCGGCCTCCTACGAGCAGTACTTC.

This clone is a singleton in its sample. The chain carries TRBV30 and TRBJ2-7; the match to TRBD1 covers 8 bases. Germline V lookup: CDR1 GTSNPN, CDR2 SVGIG (reference sequence). Losses at the gene ends were 7 bases for V and 6 bases for J; bases not matched to a gene: 11. CDR3 length equals 13 residues. CDR3 sequence: CAFRRTGIAEQYF. The DNA for the CDR3 is TGTGCCTTCCGCCGGACAGGGATAGCCGAGCAGTACTTC.

The V and J genes are TRBV7-9 and TRBJ1-1; D perhaps matches TRBD1 (6 bases). Germline V gene sequence: CDR1 SEHNR, CDR2 FQNEAQ (reference sequence). The V gene lost 1 base and the J gene lost 7 bases, with 10 bases spanning the gap. This CDR3 has 13 amino acids. The CDR3 DNA is TGTGCCAGCAGCTTAGTAACAGGGAATGAAGCTTTCTTT. Translating it yields CASSLVTGNEAFF.

The gene calls are TRBV5-1 and TRBJ2-3; D ambiguous. This CDR3 region has 14 residues. Trimming left V 4 bases short and J 0 bases short, with 9 bases between. The germline V gene has CDR1 SGHRS and CDR2 YFSETQ. Here the CDR3 DNA reads TGCGCCAGCAGCATACGGTATAGCACAGATACGCAGTATTTT. It encodes CASSIRYSTDTQYF.

The gene calls are TRBV7-2 and TRBJ2-6, with TRBD1 matching over 8 bases. Germline CDR1 SGHTA, CDR2 FQGNSA. The V gene end was trimmed by 3 bases and the J gene end by 4 bases; junction bases not matched to a gene: 2. This CDR3 has 15 amino acids. The CDR3 is CASSFRGLGANVLTF. CDR3 nucleotide sequence: TGTGCCAGCAGCTTCAGGGGGCTCGGGGCCAACGTCCTGACTTTC. Complete variable domain (other parts from reference TRBV7-2 and TRBJ2-6): GAGVSQSPSNKVTEKGKDVELRCDPISGHTALYWYRQSLGQGLEFLIYFQGNSAPDKSGLPSDRFSAERTGGSVSTLTIQRTQQEDSAVYLCASSFRGLGANVLTFGAGSRLTVL.

This chain connects TRBV7-9 to TRBJ1-2; tentative D call: TRBD1 (5 bases). Between the trimmed V and J ends, which lost 0 bases and 3 bases, there was a span of 8 bases. From germline, CDR1 is SEHNR and CDR2 FQNEAQ (reference sequence). The CDR3 contains 14 residues. The CDR3 here is CASSLAEGHYGYTF. As DNA, the CDR3 is TGTGCCAGCAGCTTAGCGGAGGGACACTATGGCTACACCTTC.

DNA of the CDR3: TGTGCCAGCAGCTTACCGGGACAGGGGACCTCAGATACGCAGTATTTT. This codes for CASSLPGQGTSDTQYF. The V and J genes are TRBV7-9 and TRBJ2-3, with 10 bases lining up with TRBD1. The V and J ends lost 2 bases and 4 bases, in that order; junction bases with no gene match: 6. The CDR3 length is 16 residues. Germline values: CDR1 SEHNR, CDR2 FQNEAQ (reference sequence).

V gene TRBV4-1 combines with J gene TRBJ2-4; the D is unclear. The germline CDR1 and CDR2 sequences are MGHRA and YSYEKL. CDR3 length equals 11 residues. V lost 1 base, J lost 15 bases, and 10 bases lay in between. The CDR3 loop is CASSQGSDRYF. The CDR3 coding sequence is TGCGCCAGCAGCCAAGGTAGTGATAGGTACTTC.

The rearrangement links TRBV11-3 to TRBJ2-5; 9 bases align to TRBD1. There are 16 residues in the CDR3. V gave up 5 bases and J gave up 2 bases; unmatched junction bases: 9. Germline V gives CDR1 SGHNT, CDR2 YENEEA. CDR3 coding DNA: TGTGCCAGCAGCCCTGGGGACAGGGTAAAACAAGAGACCCAGTACTTC. Translating it yields CASSPGDRVKQETQYF.

The chain has TRBV5-1 and TRBJ2-5; 11 bases match TRBD2. The CDR3 loop spans 16 amino acids. Germline CDR1 is SGHRS and CDR2 is YFSETQ. V lost 6 bases and J lost 5; bases outside the gene matches: 12. The CDR3 coding sequence is TGCGCCAGCAATGGGGCAACTAGCGGGGGCGGTGAGACCCAGTACTTC. Residues: CASNGATSGGGETQYF.

Notes on this clone: Other DNA sequences in the same sample also yield this CDR3. The chain carries TRBV10-1 and TRBJ2-3, with D perhaps matching TRBD2 (6 bases). CDR3 length: 12 amino acids. Trimming took off 8 bases at V and 4 bases at J, with 10 bases between the two ends. Germline CDR1 and CDR2: WNHNN and SYGVQD (reference sequence). The CDR3: CASSSGADTQYF. The CDR3, as DNA: TGCGCCAGCTCTTCGGGGGCAGATACGCAGTATTTT.

This clone occurred once. The chain couples TRBV5-6 to TRBJ1-4; perhaps TRBD1 as D (5 bases). The germline CDR1 and CDR2 sequences are SGHDT and YYEEEE. This CDR3 is built from 14 residues. V lost 3 bases and J 5 bases, leaving 11 bases between the germline ends. CDR3 sequence (DNA): TGTGCCAGCAGCTCGGGACTCAGAAATGAAAAACTGTTTTTT. It is translated as CASSSGLRNEKLFF.

The V and J genes are TRBV28 and TRBJ1-1; 8 nucleotides align to TRBD1. The CDR3 is 15 residues long. Germline trimming cut 1 base from V and 6 bases from J; bases unmatched to any gene: 7. Germline V gene lookup returns CDR1 MDHEN and CDR2 SYDVKM. The CDR3, as DNA: TGTGCCAGCAGTTTATCCGACAGGGGCGTAGCTGAAGCTTTCTTT. Translating it yields CASSLSDRGVAEAFF.

This chain uses TRBV13 with TRBJ2-3; TRBD2 aligns across 8 bases. CDR3 size: 16 residues. With V trimmed by 3 bases and J by 0 bases, 5 bases remained unmatched. Looked up from germline, CDR1 is PRHDT and CDR2 is FYEKMQ (reference sequence). The CDR3, as DNA: TGTGCCAGCAGCTTTATTAGCGGGGAAAGCACAGATACGCAGTATTTT. Its protein is CASSFISGESTDTQYF.